Presented here are 21 T cell receptor beta chains from one specimen sequenced in a study of STAT5B mutations in CD4+ large granular lymphocyte leukemia. Using immunoSEQ multiplex PCR, the repertoire was profiled, and TCRdb retains in-frame clones only, with some absent. This table has roughly 41,000 clones, about 81% appearing once. Sequenced material: CD4+ T cells from blood buffy coats. The source of these receptors is a human donor in good health.

The CDR3 spells CASSSGTDRNTGELFF. The CDR3 coding sequence is TGTGCCAGCAGCTCCGGCACCGATCGAAACACCGGGGAGCTGTTTTTT. The rearrangement uses TRBV7-6 and TRBJ2-2, with D hard to call. The ends were cut back, 4 bases at V and 2 bases at J, with 14 bases in the middle. Germline CDR1 is SGHVS and CDR2 is FNYEAQ. The CDR3 is 16 residues long.

The chain links TRBV27 to TRBJ1-1, with D possibly matching TRBD1 (6 bases). Germline V gives CDR1 MNHEY, CDR2 SMNVEV (reference sequence). CDR3 length: 13 residues. V was shortened by 1 base and J by 8 bases, with 11 bases between the two germline ends. In DNA form, the CDR3 reads TGTGCCAGCAGTTTATATGGGGGCGCGGAAGCTTTCTTT. It is translated as CASSLYGGAEAFF.

J is TRBJ1-3 and V is TRBV5-1, with D tentatively TRBD1 (5 bases). The CDR3 spans 17 residues. Germline CDR1 is SGHRS and CDR2 is YFSETQ. V was trimmed by 0 bases and J by 0 bases, leaving 13 bases between them. In DNA form, the CDR3 reads TGCGCCAGCAGCTTGGCCGGGGGATCTGTCTCTGGAAACACCATATATTTT. Residues: CASSLAGGSVSGNTIYF.

The V gene is TRBV4-1, the J gene TRBJ2-7; 13 bases are shared with TRBD2. CDR3 size: 15 residues. V lost 1 base to trimming and J lost 4 bases; unmatched junction nucleotides: 1. From germline, CDR1 is MGHRA and CDR2 YSYEKL. DNA of the CDR3: TGCGCCAGCAGCCAAGGGACTAGCGGGAGATACGAGCAGTACTTC. This translates into CASSQGTSGRYEQYF.

The chain carries TRBV10-3 and TRBJ2-5; TRBD1 aligns across 10 bases. Trimming took 2 bases from V and 5 from J; bases not matched to a gene: 8. CDR1 and CDR2 (germline): ENHRY, SYGVKD. CDR3 length equals 16 residues. CDR3 residues: CAISETGQGVGETQYF. CDR3 nucleotide sequence: TGTGCCATCAGTGAGACCGGACAGGGGGTGGGGGAGACCCAGTACTTC.

This clone came up a few times. The rearrangement joins TRBV6-4 to TRBJ1-6; D remains unclear. Germline V gene data show CDR1 as MRHNA and CDR2 as SNTAGT. There are 14 residues in the CDR3. The V and J ends lost 1 base and 0 bases respectively, with 1 base between them. The CDR3 DNA is TGTGCCAGCAGTGACTACTCCTATAATTCACCCCTCCACTTT. It encodes CASSDYSYNSPLHF.

The count of this clone is one. It is unclear where the CDR3 begins or ends on the DNA, so no DNA is shown, and the CDR3 is as TCRdb lists it. The sample carries other DNA sequences with the same CDR3. The gene calls are TRBV18 and TRBJ1-2; the D call TRBD1 from the table was never checked on the DNA. Inclusive of both ends, the CDR3 amounts to 14 amino acids. Germline CDR1 is KGHSH and CDR2 is LQKENI. CDR3 sequence reads: CASSPSGQGYGYTF.

The gene calls are TRBV30 and TRBJ2-7; 11 bases line up with TRBD1. Per the germline V gene, CDR1 is GTSNPN and CDR2 is SVGIG (reference sequence). This CDR3 comprises 13 residues. Losses at the gene ends were 3 bases for V and 4 bases for J; bases not matched to a gene: 2. In DNA, the CDR3 is TGTGCCTGGAGGGGGACAGGGGGATACGAGCAGTACTTC. Its translation is CAWRGTGGYEQYF.

The J gene is TRBJ1-2, the V gene TRBV6-4; 12 bases agree with TRBD1. CDR1 MRHNA and CDR2 SNTAGT come from the germline V gene. CDR3 size: 14 residues. V lost 3 bases, J lost 7 bases, and 3 bases stayed unmatched. CDR3 region: CASSEGQGATGYTF. The CDR3 DNA reads as TGTGCCAGCAGTGAGGGACAGGGGGCGACTGGCTACACCTTC.

This clone has more than one count but fewer than ten. The chain recombines TRBV7-2 with TRBJ2-5, with D possibly called TRBD1 or TRBD2 (5 bases each). CDR1 is SGHTA, CDR2 FQGNSA, per germline. This CDR3 contains 15 residues. The ends were cut back, 5 bases at V and 3 bases at J, with 16 bases in the middle. The CDR3 is CASSPPGRVKETQYF. The CDR3 nucleotides are TGTGCCAGCAGCCCGCCAGGGCGGGTGAAAGAGACCCAGTACTTC. Variable domain in full (rest from reference TRBV7-2 and TRBJ2-5): GAGVSQSPSNKVTEKGKDVELRCDPISGHTALYWYRQSLGQGLEFLIYFQGNSAPDKSGLPSDRFSAERTGGSVSTLTIQRTQQEDSAVYLCASSPPGRVKETQYFGPGTRLLVL.

The sample holds a few counts of this clone. This chain uses TRBV2 with TRBJ2-7; a weak D match, TRBD1 (5 bases). CDR3 length: 12 amino acids. Trimming shortened V by 6 bases and J by 3 bases, and 9 bases separated the two germline ends. The germline CDR1 and CDR2 sequences are SNHLY and FYNNEI. In DNA, the CDR3 is TGTGCCAGCAGCGGAGACAGCTACGAGCAGTACTTC. Protein product: CASSGDSYEQYF.

The chain couples TRBV9 to TRBJ2-3; D unresolved. The CDR3 has 13 amino acids. The germline V gene encodes CDR1 SGDLS and CDR2 YYNGEE. Trimming removed 0 bases from V and 1 base from J, with 3 bases in between. In DNA form, the CDR3 reads TGTGCCAGCAGCGTAGTTGGCACAGATACGCAGTATTTT. It is translated as CASSVVGTDTQYF. Supplemented by reference TRBV9 and TRBJ2-3, the full variable domain reads DSGVTQTPKHLITATGQRVTLRCSPRSGDLSVYWYQQSLDQGLQFLIQYYNGEERAKGNILERFSAQQFPDLHSELNLSSLELGDSALYFCASSVVGTDTQYFGPGTRLTVL.

This chain uses TRBV5-1 with TRBJ2-5; no clear D gene. This CDR3 contains 11 residues. Trimming left V 6 bases short and J 1 base short, with 4 bases between. CDR1 is SGHRS, CDR2 YFSETQ, per germline. The CDR3 sequence: CASTSQETQYF. The CDR3 region has the DNA TGCGCCAGCACCTCCCAAGAGACCCAGTACTTC. Combining the CDR3 with reference TRBV5-1 and TRBJ2-5 gives the whole variable domain KAGVTQTPRYLIKTRGQQVTLSCSPISGHRSVSWYQQTPGQGLQFLFEYFSETQRNKGNFPGRFSGRQFSNSRSEMNVSTLELGDSALYLCASTSQETQYFGPGTRLLVL.

This sequence joins TRBV19 and TRBJ2-7; D is perhaps TRBD1 or TRBD2 (5 bases each). CDR3 length equals 13 residues. V lost 3 bases, J lost 2 bases, and 8 bases lay in between. Germline V gene sequence: CDR1 LNHDA, CDR2 SQIVND (reference sequence). Here the CDR3 reads CASSIPGPYEQYF. In DNA form, the CDR3 reads TGTGCCAGTAGTATTCCGGGGCCCTACGAGCAGTACTTC.

The genes are TRBV29-1 and TRBJ2-5; 9 nucleotides match TRBD2. The ends lost 4 bases at V and 4 bases at J; junction bases unmatched: 13. The CDR3 has 16 amino acids. CDR1 is SQVTM, CDR2 ANQGSEA, per germline. The CDR3 here is CSVGLGGLALGETQYF. CDR3 in DNA: TGCAGCGTTGGACTTGGGGGACTAGCTCTGGGAGAGACCCAGTACTTC.

The chain joins TRBV7-9 to TRBJ2-2; 9 bases fit TRBD2. The CDR3 runs 15 residues. The J segment lost 8 bases and the V segment lost 7 bases, leaving 11 bases of the junction unmatched. Germline CDR1 reads SEHNR; CDR2 reads FQNEAQ (reference sequence). CDR3 bases: TGTGCCAGCACGGATTATAGCGGGAGTGTAGGGGAGCTGTTTTTT. Translating gives CASTDYSGSVGELFF.

The J gene is TRBJ2-5, the V gene TRBV6-1; 8 bases align to TRBD1. V lost 3 bases and J lost 7; bases outside the gene matches: 16. The CDR3 sequence is 17 residues long. The germline V gene has CDR1 MNHNS and CDR2 SASEGT. CDR3: CASSDPQARTGRGTQYF. CDR3 DNA sequence: TGTGCCAGCAGTGACCCCCAGGCTCGGACAGGGCGGGGGACCCAGTACTTC.

The rearrangement links TRBV2 to TRBJ1-2, with 7 bases identical to TRBD1. J lost 4 bases, V lost 5 bases, and 7 bases had no gene match. The germline V gene encodes CDR1 SNHLY and CDR2 FYNNEI. The CDR3 spans 14 residues. CDR3 in amino acids: CASSQQTGTYGYTF. Written as DNA, the CDR3 is TGTGCCAGCAGTCAACAGACAGGGACCTATGGCTACACCTTC.

This clone has only a few counts. The V call is TRBV30, the J call TRBJ2-2; D unresolved. The V end lost 0 bases, the J end lost 5 bases, and 4 bases lay between the germline ends. The CDR3 has 12 residues. Germline CDR1 is GTSNPN and CDR2 is SVGIG (reference sequence). CDR3 in DNA: TGTGCCTGGAGTGTATGGACCGGGGAGCTGTTTTTT. Translating gives CAWSVWTGELFF. The variable domain in full, completed from reference TRBV30 and TRBJ2-2, reads SQTIHQWPATLVQPVGSPLSLECTVEGTSNPNLYWYRQAAGRGLQLLFYSVGIGQISSEVPQNLSASRPQDRQFILSSKKLLLSDSGFYLCAWSVWTGELFFGEGSRLTVL.

Here the CDR3 reads CASGDSYEQYF. CDR3 DNA: TGTGCATCGGGGGACTCCTACGAGCAGTACTTC. The chain has TRBV11-2 and TRBJ2-7; weak D call: TRBD2 (6 bases). This CDR3 has 11 amino acids. Germline V gene lookup returns CDR1 SGHAT and CDR2 FQNNGV.

The chain has TRBV5-5 and TRBJ2-7; a possible D gene is TRBD2 (5 bases). Trimming took off 1 base at V and 3 bases at J, with 17 bases between the two ends. Germline values: CDR1 SGHKS, CDR2 YYEKEE (reference sequence). This CDR3 contains 16 residues. CDR3 DNA sequence: TGTGCCAGCAGCTTGATGCGAGTTCGAGCGGACTACGAGCAGTACTTC. Translating gives CASSLMRVRADYEQYF.